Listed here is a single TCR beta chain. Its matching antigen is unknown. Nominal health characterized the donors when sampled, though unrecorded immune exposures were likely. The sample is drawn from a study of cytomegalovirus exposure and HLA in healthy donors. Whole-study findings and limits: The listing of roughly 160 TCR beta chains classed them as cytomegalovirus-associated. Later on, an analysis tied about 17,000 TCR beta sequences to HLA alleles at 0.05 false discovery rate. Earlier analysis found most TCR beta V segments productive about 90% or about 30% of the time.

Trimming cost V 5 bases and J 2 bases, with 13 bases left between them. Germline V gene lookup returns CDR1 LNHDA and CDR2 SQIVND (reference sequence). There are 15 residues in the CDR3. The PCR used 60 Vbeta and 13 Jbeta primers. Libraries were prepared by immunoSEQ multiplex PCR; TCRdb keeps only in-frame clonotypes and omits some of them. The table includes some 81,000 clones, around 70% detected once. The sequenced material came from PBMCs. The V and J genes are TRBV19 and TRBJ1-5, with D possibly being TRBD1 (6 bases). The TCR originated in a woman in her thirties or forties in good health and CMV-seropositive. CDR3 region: CASSQTQGRNQPQHF. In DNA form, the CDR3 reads TGTGCCAGTAGTCAAACACAGGGACGCAATCAGCCCCAGCATTTT.